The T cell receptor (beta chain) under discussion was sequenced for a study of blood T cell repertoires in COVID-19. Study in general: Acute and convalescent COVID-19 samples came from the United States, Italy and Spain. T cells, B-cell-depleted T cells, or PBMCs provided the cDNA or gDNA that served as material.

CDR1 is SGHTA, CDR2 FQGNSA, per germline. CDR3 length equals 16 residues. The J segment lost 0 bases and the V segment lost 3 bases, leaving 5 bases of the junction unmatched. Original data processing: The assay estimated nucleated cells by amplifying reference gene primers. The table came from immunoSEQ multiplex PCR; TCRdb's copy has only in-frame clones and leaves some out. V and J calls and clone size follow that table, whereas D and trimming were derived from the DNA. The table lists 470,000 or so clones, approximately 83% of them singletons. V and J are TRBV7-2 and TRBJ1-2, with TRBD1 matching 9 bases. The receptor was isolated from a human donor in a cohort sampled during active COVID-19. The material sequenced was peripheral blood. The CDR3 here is CASSLGGQGANYGYTF. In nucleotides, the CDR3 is TGTGCCAGCAGCTTGGGGGGACAGGGAGCTAACTATGGCTACACCTTC.